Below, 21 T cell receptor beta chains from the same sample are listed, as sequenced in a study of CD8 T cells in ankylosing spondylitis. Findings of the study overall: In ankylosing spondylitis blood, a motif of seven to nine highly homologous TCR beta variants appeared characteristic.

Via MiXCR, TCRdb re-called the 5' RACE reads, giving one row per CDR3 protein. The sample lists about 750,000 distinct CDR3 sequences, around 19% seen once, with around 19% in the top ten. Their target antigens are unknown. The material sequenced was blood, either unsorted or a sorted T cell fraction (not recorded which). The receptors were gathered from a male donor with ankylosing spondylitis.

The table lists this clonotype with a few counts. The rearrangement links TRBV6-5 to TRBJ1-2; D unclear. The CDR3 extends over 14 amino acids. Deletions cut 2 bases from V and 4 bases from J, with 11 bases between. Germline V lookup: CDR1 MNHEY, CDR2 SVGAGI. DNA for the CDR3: TGTGCCAGCAGTTACGCCCGGGATGGCTATGGCTACACCTTC. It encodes CASSYARDGYGYTF.

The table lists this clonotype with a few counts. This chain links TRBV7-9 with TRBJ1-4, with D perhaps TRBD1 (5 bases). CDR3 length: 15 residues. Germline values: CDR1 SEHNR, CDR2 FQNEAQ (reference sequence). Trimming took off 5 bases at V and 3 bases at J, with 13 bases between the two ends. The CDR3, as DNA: TGTGCCAGCAGCCAAATGGGGGAGGCTAATGAAAAACTGTTTTTT. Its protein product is CASSQMGEANEKLFF.

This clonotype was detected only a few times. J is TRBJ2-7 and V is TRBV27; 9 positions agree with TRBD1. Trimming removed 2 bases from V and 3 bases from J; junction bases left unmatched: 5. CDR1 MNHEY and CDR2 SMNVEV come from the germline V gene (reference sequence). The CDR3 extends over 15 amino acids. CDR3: CASSLDGTGHYEQYF. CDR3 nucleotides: TGTGCCAGCAGTTTAGATGGGACAGGGCACTACGAGCAGTACTTC.

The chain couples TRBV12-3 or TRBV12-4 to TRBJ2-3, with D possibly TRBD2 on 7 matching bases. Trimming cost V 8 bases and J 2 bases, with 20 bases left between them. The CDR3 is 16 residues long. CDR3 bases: TGTGCCAGCGGGCTTGTGGGGGGGCAGGACACAGATACGCAGTATTTT. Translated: CASGLVGGQDTDTQYF.

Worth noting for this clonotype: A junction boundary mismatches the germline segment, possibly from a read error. The CDR3 sequence: CASTLQGISTDTQYF. CDR3 nucleotide sequence: TGTGCCAGCACTTTACAGGGAATTAGTACAGATACGCAGTATTTT. This chain uses TRBV12-3 or TRBV12-4 with TRBJ2-3; D might be TRBD1 (6 bases). This CDR3 is built from 15 residues.

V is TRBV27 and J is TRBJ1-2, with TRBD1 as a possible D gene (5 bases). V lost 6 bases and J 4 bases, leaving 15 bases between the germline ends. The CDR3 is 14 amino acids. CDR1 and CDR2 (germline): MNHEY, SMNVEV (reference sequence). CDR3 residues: CASSPRQNFYGYTF. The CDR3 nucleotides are TGTGCCAGCAGCCCTCGACAGAATTTCTATGGCTACACCTTC.

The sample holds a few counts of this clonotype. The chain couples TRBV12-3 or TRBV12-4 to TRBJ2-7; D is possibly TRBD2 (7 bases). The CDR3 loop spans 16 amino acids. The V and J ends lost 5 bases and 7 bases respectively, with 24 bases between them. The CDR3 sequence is CASSDLSFAGAREQYF. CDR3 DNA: TGTGCCAGCAGTGACCTTTCATTTGCGGGGGCGCGTGAGCAGTACTTC.

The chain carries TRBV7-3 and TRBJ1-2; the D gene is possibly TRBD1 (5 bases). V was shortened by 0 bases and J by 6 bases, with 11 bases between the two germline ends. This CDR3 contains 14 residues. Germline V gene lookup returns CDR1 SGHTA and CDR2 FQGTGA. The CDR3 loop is CASSLTAGVDGYTF. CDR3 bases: TGTGCCAGCAGCTTAACGGCGGGGGTGGATGGCTACACCTTC.

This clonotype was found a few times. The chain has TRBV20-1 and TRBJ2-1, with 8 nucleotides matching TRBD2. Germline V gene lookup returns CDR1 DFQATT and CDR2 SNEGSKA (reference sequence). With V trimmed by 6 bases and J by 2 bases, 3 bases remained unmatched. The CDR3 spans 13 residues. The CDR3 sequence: CSAGGGTYNEQFF. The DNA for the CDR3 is TGCAGTGCCGGCGGGGGGACCTACAATGAGCAGTTCTTC.

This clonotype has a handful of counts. CDR3: CSASLGASTEAFF. The CDR3 DNA sequence: TGCAGTGCTAGTCTCGGGGCAAGCACTGAAGCTTTCTTT. V is TRBV20-1 and J is TRBJ1-1; maybe TRBD1 (5 bases). Germline V lookup: CDR1 DFQATT, CDR2 SNEGSKA (reference sequence). This CDR3 region has 13 residues. The V end was cut by 3 bases, the J end by 4 bases, with 12 bases between.

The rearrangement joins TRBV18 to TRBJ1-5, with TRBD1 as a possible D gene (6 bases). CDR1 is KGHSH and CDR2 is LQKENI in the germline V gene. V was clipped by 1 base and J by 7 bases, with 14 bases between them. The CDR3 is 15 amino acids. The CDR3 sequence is CASSPRAGEEQPQHF. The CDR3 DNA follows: TGTGCCAGCTCACCACGAGCAGGGGAGGAACAGCCCCAGCATTTT.

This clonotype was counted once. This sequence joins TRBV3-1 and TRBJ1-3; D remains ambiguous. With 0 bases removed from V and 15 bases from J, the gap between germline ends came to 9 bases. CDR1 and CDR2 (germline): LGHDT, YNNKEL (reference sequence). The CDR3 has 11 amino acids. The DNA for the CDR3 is TGTGCCAGCAGCCAAGAGAGGACTAAATATTTT. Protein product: CASSQERTKYF. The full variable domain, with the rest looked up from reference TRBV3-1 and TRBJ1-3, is DTAVSQTPKYLVTQMGNDKSIKCEQNLGHDTMYWYKQDSKKFLKIMFSYNNKELIINETVPNRFSPKSPDKAHLNLHINSLELGDSAVYFCASSQERTKYFGEGSWLTVV.

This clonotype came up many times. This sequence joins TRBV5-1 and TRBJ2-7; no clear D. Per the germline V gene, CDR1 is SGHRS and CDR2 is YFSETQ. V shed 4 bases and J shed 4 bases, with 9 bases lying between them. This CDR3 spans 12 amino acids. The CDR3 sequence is CASSQNLYEQYF. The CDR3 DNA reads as TGCGCCAGCAGCCAGAACCTATACGAGCAGTACTTC.

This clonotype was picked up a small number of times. The CDR3 bases are TGTGCCACCGGACTAGCGGGAGACGAGCAGTTCTTC. This encodes CATGLAGDEQFF. V and J are TRBV10-3 and TRBJ2-1; 13 bases match TRBD2. J was trimmed by 10 bases and V by 10 bases; bases with no gene match: 4. Germline V gives CDR1 ENHRY, CDR2 SYGVKD. The CDR3 is made up of 12 amino acids.

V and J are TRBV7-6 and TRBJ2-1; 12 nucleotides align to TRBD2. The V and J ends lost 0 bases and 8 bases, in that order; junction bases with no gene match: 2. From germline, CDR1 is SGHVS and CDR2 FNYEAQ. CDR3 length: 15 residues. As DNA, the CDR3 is TGTGCCAGCAGCTTAGCCCCTAGCGGGGGGGATGAGCAGTTCTTC. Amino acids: CASSLAPSGGDEQFF.

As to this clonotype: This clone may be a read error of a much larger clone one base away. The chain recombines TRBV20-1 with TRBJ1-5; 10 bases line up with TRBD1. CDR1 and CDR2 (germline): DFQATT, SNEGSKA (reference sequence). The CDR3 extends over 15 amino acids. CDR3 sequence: CCASGDRGGNQPQHF. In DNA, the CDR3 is TGCTGTGCTAGCGGGGACAGGGGAGGCAATCAGCCCCAGCATTTT.

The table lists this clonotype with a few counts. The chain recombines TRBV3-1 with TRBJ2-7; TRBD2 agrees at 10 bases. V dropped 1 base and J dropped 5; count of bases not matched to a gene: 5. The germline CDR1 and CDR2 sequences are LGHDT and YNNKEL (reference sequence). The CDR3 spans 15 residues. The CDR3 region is CASSQGPSGRDEQYF. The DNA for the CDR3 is TGTGCCAGCAGCCAAGGGCCTAGCGGGAGAGACGAGCAGTACTTC.

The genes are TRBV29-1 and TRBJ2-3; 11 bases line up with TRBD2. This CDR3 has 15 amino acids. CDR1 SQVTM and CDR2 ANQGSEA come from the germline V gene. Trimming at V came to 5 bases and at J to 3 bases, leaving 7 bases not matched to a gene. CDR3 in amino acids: CSVSATSGATDTQYF. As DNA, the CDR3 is TGCAGCGTTAGTGCGACTAGCGGGGCTACAGATACGCAGTATTTT.

The CDR3, as DNA: TGTGCCAGCAGTAAACTAGCGGGAGGGCTTCAAAATACGCAGTATTTT. Translated: CASSKLAGGLQNTQYF. This chain links TRBV27 with TRBJ2-3, with TRBD2 matching 13 bases. V was clipped by 5 bases and J by 7 bases; unmatched bases: 9. The CDR3 is 16 amino acids. Germline CDR1 is MNHEY and CDR2 is SMNVEV (reference sequence).

The CDR3 here is CAIGRLAGNNEQFF. The CDR3 nucleotides read TGTGCCATCGGTAGACTAGCGGGAAACAATGAGCAGTTCTTC. This chain uses TRBV10-3 with TRBJ2-1, with TRBD2 identical over 11 bases. The CDR3 extends over 14 amino acids. From germline, CDR1 is ENHRY and CDR2 SYGVKD. The V gene end was trimmed by 8 bases and the J gene end by 5 bases; junction bases not matched to a gene: 5.

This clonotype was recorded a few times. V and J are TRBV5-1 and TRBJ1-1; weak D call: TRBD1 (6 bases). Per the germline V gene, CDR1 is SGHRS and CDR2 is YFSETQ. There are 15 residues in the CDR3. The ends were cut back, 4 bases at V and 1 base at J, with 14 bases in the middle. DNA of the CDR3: TGCGCCAGCAGCGGGAGTAAGACAGGGAACACTGAAGCTTTCTTT. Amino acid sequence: CASSGSKTGNTEAFF.